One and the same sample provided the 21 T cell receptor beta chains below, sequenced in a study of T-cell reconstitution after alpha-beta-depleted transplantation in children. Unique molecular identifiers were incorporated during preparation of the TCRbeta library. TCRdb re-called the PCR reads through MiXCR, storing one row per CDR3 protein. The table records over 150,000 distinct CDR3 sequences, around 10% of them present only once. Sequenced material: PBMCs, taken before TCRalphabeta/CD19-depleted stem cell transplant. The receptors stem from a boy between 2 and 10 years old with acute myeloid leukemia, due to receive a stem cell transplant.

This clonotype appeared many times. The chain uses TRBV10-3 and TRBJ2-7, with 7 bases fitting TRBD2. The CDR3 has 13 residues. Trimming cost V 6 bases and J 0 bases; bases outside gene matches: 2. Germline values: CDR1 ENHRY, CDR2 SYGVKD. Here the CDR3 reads CAIRGGSSYEQYV. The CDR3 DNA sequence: TGTGCCATCAGAGGCGGGAGCTCCTACGAGCAGTACGTC.

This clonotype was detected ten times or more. The CDR3: CASSQAGDSYRSSYNEQFF. The CDR3 coding sequence is TGTGCCAGCAGCCAAGCGGGAGACTCCTACCGAAGCTCCTACAATGAGCAGTTCTTC. This rearrangement joins TRBV4-2 to TRBJ2-1; maybe TRBD2 (6 bases). The CDR3 loop spans 19 amino acids. V was pared by 1 base and J by 0 bases, with 19 bases between. Per germline, CDR1 LGHNA and CDR2 YNFKEQ.

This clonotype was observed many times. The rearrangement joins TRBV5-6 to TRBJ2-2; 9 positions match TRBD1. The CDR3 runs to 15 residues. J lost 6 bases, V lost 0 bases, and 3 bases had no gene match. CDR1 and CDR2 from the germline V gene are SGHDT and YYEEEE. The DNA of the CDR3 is TGTGCCAGCAGCTTGGACAGGGGGCAAGCCGGGGAGCTGTTTTTT. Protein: CASSLDRGQAGELFF. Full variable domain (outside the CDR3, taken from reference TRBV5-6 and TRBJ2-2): DAGVTQSPTHLIKTRGQQVTLRCSPKSGHDTVSWYQQALGQGPQFIFQYYEEEERQRGNFPDRFSGHQFPNYSSELNVNALLLGDSALYLCASSLDRGQAGELFFGEGSRLTVL.

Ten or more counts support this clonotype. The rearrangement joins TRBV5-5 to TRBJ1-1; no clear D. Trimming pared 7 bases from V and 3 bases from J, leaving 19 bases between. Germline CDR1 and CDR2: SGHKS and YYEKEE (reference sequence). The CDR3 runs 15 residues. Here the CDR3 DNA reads TGTGCCAGCTTTCCCTCCGGCGGCACGCACACTGAAGCTTTCTTT. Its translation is CASFPSGGTHTEAFF. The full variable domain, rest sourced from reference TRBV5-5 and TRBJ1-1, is DAGVTQSPTHLIKTRGQQVTLRCSPISGHKSVSWYQQVLGQGPQFIFQYYEKEERGRGNFPDRFSARQFPNYSSELNVNALLLGDSALYLCASFPSGGTHTEAFFGQGTRLTVV.

The CDR3 DNA reads as TGCGCCAGCAGCCTGTTGGAACTAGCGGGAGCCTTGTACAATGAGCAGTTCTTC. Its protein product is CASSLLELAGALYNEQFF. V and J are TRBV5-1 and TRBJ2-1, with 11 bases that match TRBD2. V shed 4 bases, J shed 4 bases, and the junction held 13 bases outside the gene matches. The CDR3 has 18 amino acids. Per the germline V gene, CDR1 is SGHRS and CDR2 is YFSETQ.

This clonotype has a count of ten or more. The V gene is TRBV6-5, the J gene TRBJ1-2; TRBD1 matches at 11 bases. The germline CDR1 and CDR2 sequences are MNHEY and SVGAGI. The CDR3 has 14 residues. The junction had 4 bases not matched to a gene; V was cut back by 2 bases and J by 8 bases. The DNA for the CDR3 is TGTGCCAGCAGTTACCGGACAGGGGGCATCGGCTACACCTTC. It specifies CASSYRTGGIGYTF.

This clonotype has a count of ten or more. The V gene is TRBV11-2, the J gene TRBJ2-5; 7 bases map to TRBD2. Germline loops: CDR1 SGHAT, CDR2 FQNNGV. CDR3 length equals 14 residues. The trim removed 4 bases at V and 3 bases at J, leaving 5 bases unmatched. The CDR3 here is CASSYSGPKETQYF. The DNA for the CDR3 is TGTGCCAGCAGCTATAGCGGGCCCAAAGAGACCCAGTACTTC. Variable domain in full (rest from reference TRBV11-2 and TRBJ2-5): EAGVAQSPRYKIIEKRQSVAFWCNPISGHATLYWYQQILGQGPKLLIQFQNNGVVDDSQLPKDRFSAERLKGVDSTLKIQPAKLEDSAVYLCASSYSGPKETQYFGPGTRLLVL.

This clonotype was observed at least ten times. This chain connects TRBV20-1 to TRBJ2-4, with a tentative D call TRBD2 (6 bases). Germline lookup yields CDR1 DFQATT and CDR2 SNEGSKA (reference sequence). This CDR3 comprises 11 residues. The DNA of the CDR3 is TGCAGCGCCCGACTAGGAAACATTCAGTACTTC. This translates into CSARLGNIQYF.

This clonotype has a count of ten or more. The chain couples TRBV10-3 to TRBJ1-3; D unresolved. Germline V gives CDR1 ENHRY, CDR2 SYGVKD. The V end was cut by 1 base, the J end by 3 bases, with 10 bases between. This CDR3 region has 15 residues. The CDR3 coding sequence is TGTGCCATCAGTGAGTTGGGAGACGGTGGAAACACCATATATTTT. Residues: CAISELGDGGNTIYF.

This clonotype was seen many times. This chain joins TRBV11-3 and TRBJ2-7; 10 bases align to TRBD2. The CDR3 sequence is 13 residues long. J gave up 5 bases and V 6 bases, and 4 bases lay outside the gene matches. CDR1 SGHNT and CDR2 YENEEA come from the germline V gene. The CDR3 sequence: CASSLAGDNEQYF. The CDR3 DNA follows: TGTGCCAGCAGTCTAGCGGGAGACAACGAGCAGTACTTC.

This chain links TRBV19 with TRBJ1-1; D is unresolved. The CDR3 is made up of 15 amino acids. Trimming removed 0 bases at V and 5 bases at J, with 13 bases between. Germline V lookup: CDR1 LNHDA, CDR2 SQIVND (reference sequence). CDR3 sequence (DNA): TGTGCCAGTAGTATAGATGGGAGGGCGGGAACTGAAGCTTTCTTT. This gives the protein CASSIDGRAGTEAFF.

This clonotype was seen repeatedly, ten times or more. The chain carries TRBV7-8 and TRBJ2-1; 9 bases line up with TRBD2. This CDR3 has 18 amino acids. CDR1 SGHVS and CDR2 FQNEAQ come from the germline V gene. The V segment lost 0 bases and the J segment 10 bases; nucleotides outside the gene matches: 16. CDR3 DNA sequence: TGTGCCAGCAGCTTAGCTGCGCGGGAGGGCCTAAGGTTGCAAGAGCAGTTCTTC. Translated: CASSLAAREGLRLQEQFF.

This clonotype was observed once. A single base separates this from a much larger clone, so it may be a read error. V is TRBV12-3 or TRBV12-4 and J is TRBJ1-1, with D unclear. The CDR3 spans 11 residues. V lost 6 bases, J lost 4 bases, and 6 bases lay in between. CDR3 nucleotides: TGTGCCAGCAGGAAAATCACTGAAGCTTTCTTT. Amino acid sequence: CASRKITEAFF.

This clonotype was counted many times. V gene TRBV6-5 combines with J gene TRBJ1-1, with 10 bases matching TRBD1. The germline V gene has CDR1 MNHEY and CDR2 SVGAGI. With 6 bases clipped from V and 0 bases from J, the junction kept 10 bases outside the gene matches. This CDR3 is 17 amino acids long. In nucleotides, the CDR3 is TGTGCCAGCAGATACGTGGGACAGGGGCGGATGAACACTGAAGCTTTCTTT. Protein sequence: CASRYVGQGRMNTEAFF.

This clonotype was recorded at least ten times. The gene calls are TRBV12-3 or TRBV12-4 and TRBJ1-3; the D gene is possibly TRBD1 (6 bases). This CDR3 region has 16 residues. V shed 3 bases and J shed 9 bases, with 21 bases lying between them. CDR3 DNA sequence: TGTGCCAGCAGTTTCCCCACAGGGAATGGGCCCGGCACCATATATTTT. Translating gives CASSFPTGNGPGTIYF.

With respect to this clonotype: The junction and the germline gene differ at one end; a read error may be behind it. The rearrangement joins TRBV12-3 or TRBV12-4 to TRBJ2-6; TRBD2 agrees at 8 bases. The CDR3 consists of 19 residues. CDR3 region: CASCFEGLAGLTGANVLTF. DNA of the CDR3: TGTGCCAGCTGTTTCGAGGGCCTAGCGGGTCTAACTGGGGCCAACGTCCTGACTTTC.

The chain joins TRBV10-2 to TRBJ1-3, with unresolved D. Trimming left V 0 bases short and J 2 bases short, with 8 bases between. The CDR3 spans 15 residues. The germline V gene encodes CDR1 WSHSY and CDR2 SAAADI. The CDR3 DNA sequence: TGCGCCAGCAGTGAGTCGATAGGGCCTGGAAACACCATATATTTT. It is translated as CASSESIGPGNTIYF.

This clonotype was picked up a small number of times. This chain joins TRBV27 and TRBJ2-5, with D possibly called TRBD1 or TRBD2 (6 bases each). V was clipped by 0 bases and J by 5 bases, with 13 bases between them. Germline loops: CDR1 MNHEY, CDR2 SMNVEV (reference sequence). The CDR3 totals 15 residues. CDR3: CASSLSLWGAETQYF. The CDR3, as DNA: TGTGCCAGCAGTTTATCGCTTTGGGGGGCGGAGACCCAGTACTTC.

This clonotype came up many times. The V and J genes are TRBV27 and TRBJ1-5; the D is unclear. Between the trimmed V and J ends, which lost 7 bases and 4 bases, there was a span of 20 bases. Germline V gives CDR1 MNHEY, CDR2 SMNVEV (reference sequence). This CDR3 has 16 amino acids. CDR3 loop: CASMSGFQSPNQPQHF. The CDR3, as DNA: TGTGCCAGCATGTCGGGATTTCAAAGCCCAAATCAGCCCCAGCATTTT.

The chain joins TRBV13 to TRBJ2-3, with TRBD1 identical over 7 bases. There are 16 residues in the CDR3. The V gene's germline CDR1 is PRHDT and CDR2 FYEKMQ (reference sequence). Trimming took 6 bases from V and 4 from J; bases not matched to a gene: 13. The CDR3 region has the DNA TGTGCCAGCAGTTACACATCGACAGGGTGGGCAGATACGCAGTATTTT. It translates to CASSYTSTGWADTQYF. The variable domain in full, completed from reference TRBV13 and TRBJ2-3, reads AAGVIQSPRHLIKEKRETATLKCYPIPRHDTVYWYQQGPGQDPQFLISFYEKMQSDKGSIPDRFSAQQFSDYHSELNMSSLELGDSALYFCASSYTSTGWADTQYFGPGTRLTVL.

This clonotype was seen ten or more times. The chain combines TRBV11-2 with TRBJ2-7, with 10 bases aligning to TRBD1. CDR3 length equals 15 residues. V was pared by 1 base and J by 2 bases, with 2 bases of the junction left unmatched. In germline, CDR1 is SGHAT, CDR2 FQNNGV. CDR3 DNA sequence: TGTGCCAGCAGCTTAGGGGGGACAGGGGCCTACGAGCAGTACTTC. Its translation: CASSLGGTGAYEQYF.